The following is a T cell receptor (beta chain) sequence with its context. Its specificity is unknown. A much more abundant neighbour one base away suggests this may be a read error. The CDR3 does not end in the conserved phenylalanine or tryptophan, so this is likely a read error. V gave up 4 bases and J gave up 2 bases; unmatched junction bases: 3. The CDR3 spans 14 residues. Germline V gene sequence: CDR1 SGHRS, CDR2 YFSETQ. Naive CD8 T cells underwent sorting with the CD8+CD4-CCR7+CD45RA+ definition. The data were obtained in a study of molecular identifiers for immune sequencing clone quantification. Study results and limitations: Clones that had above 20 RNA copies took up over 97% of effector molecules but under 1% in naive cells. Sizes of clones that are highly expanded could be underestimated (if identical TCR molecules share a barcode).

Previously described methods with listed TCR primers produced the bulk TCR libraries. From the PCR reads, TCRdb called clonotypes with MiXCR, one entry per CDR3 protein. The data contain approximately 500,000 distinct CDR3 sequences, around 23% of them seen just once; the ten biggest clones take up around 0.76%. This TCR was recovered from a human donor in good health. Some libraries in this study had Jurkat cell RNA spiked in. Sequenced sample: naive CD8+ T cells from blood, with Jurkat cell RNA spiked in. Specified subset: FACS-sorted CD8+CD4-CCR7+CD45RA+ naive T cells. The V call is TRBV5-1, the J call TRBJ2-7, with 10 bases identical to TRBD2. CDR3 residues: CASSRTSGPYEQYL. In DNA, the CDR3 is TGCGCCAGCAGCAGGACTAGCGGTCCCTACGAGCAGTACCTC.